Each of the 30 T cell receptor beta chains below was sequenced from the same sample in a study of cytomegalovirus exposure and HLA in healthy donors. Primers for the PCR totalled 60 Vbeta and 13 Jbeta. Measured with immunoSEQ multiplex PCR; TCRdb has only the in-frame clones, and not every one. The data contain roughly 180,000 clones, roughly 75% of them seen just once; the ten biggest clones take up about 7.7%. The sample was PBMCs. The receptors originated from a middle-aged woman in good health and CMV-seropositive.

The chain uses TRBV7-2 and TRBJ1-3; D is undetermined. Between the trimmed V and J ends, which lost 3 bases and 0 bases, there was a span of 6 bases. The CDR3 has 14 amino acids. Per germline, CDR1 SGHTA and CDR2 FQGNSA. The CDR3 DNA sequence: TGTGCCAGCAGCTTTTTACACTCTGGAAACACCATATATTTT. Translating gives CASSFLHSGNTIYF.

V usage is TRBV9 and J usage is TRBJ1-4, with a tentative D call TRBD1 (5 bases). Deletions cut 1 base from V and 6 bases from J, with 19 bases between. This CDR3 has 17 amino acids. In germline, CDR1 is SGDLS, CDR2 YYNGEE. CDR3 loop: CASSVSPQGGDYEKLFF. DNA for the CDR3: TGTGCCAGCAGCGTAAGCCCCCAGGGAGGGGATTATGAAAAACTGTTTTTT. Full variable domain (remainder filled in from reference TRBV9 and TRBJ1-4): DSGVTQTPKHLITATGQRVTLRCSPRSGDLSVYWYQQSLDQGLQFLIQYYNGEERAKGNILERFSAQQFPDLHSELNLSSLELGDSALYFCASSVSPQGGDYEKLFFGSGTQLSVL.

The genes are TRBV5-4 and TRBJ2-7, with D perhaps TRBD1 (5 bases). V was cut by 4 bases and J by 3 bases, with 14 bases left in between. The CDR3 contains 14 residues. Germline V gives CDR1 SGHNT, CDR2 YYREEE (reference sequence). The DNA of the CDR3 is TGTGCCAGCAGCCGAGATGGGGCCGACTACGAGCAGTACTTC. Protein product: CASSRDGADYEQYF.

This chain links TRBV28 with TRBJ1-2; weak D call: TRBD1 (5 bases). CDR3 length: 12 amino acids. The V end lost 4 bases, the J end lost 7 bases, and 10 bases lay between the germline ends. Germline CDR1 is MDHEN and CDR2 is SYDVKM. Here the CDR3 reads CASSSAGVGYTF. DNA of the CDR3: TGTGCCAGCAGTTCTGCGGGGGTTGGCTACACCTTC.

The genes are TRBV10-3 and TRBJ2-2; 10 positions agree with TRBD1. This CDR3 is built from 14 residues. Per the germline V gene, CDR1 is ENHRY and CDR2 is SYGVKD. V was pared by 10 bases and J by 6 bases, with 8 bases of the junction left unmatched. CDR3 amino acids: CATGTGELAGELFF. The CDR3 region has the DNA TGTGCCACTGGGACAGGGGAATTGGCCGGGGAGCTGTTTTTT.

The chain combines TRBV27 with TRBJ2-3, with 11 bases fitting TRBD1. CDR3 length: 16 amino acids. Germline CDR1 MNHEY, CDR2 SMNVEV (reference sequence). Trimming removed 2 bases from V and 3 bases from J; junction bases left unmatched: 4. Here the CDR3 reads CASSLGTGGNTDTQYF. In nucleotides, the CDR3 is TGTGCCAGCAGTTTAGGGACAGGGGGTAATACAGATACGCAGTATTTT.

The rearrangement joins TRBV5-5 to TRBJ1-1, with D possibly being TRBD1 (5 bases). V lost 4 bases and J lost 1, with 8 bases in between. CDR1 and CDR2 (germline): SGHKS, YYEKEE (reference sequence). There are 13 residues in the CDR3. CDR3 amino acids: CASSQTANTEAFF. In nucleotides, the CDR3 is TGTGCCAGCAGCCAGACAGCGAACACTGAAGCTTTCTTT.

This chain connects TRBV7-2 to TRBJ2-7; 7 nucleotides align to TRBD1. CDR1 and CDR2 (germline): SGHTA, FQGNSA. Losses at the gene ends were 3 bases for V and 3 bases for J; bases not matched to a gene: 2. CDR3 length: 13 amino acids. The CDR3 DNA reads TGTGCCAGCAGCTTGGGACAGAACTACGAGCAGTACTTC. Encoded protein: CASSLGQNYEQYF.

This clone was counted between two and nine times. CDR3: CASGQDHYGYTF. Here the CDR3 DNA reads TGTGCCAGCGGACAGGACCACTATGGCTACACCTTC. The chain combines TRBV19 with TRBJ1-2; 7 positions agree with TRBD1. The germline gives CDR1 LNHDA, CDR2 SQIVND (reference sequence). The CDR3 loop spans 12 amino acids. The ends lost 9 bases at V and 3 bases at J; junction bases unmatched: 4.

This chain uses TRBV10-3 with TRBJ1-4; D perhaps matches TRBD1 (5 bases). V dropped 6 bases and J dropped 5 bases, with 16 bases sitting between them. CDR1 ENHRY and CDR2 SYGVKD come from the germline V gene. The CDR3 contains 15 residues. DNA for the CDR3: TGTGCCATCAGCGGGGGGAAATCTGCGAATGAAAAACTGTTTTTT. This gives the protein CAISGGKSANEKLFF.

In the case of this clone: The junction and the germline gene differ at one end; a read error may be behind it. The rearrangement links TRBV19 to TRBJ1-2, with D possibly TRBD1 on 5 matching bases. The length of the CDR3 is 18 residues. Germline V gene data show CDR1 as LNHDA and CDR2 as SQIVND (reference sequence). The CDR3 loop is CASRWGGAGQEPNYGYTF. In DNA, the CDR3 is TGTGCCAGTCGCTGGGGGGGTGCCGGGCAGGAGCCTAATTATGGCTACACCTTC.

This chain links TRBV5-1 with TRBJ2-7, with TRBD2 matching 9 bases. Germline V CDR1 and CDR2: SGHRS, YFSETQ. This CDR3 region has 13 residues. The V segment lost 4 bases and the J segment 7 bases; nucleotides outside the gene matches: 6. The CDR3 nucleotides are TGCGCCAGCAGCCCTAGCGGGATCGTTGAGCAGTACTTC. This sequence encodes CASSPSGIVEQYF.

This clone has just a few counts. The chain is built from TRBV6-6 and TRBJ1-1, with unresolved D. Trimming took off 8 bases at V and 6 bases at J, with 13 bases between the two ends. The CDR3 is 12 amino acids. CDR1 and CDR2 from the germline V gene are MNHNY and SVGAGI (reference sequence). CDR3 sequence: CASSLPQAEAFF. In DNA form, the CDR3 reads TGTGCCAGCTCACTACCCCAAGCTGAAGCTTTCTTT.

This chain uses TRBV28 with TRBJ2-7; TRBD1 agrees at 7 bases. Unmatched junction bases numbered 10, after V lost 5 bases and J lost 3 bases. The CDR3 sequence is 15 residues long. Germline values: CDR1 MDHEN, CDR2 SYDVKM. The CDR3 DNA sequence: TGTGCCAGCAGTCTCCCGGGACAGAATAGCTACGAGCAGTACTTC. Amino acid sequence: CASSLPGQNSYEQYF.

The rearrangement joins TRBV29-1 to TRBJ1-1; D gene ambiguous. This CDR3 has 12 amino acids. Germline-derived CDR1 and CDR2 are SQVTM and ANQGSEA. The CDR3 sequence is CSHRHTNTEAFF. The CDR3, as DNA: TGCAGTCATAGACATACGAACACTGAAGCTTTCTTT.

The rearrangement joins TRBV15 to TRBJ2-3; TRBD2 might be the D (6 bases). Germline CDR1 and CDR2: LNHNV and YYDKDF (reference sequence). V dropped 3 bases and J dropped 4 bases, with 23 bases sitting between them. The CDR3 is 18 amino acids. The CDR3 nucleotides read TGTGCCACCAGCAGGGGTTCGAGGAGGGGCCTCTCCTCAGATACGCAGTATTTT. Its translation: CATSRGSRRGLSSDTQYF.

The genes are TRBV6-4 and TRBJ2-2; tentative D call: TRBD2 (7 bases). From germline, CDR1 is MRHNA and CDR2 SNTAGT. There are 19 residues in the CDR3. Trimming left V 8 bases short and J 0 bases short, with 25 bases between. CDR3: CASAYRGGGRSANTGELFF. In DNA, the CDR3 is TGTGCCAGCGCCTACCGGGGCGGGGGCAGATCAGCGAACACCGGGGAGCTGTTTTTT.

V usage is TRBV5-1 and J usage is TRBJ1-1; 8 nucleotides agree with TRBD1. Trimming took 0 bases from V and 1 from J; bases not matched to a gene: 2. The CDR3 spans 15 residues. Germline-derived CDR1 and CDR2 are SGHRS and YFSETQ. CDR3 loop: CASSLDGQGNTEAFF. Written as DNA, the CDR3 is TGCGCCAGCAGCTTGGATGGACAGGGGAACACTGAAGCTTTCTTT.

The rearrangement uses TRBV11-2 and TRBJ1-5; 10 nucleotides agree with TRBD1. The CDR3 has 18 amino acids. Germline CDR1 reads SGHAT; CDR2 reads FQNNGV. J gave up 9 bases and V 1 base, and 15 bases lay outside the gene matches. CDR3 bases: TGTGCCAGCAGCTTAGGATCCCCCGGACAGGGGGGGGTAAGGCCCCAGCATTTT. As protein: CASSLGSPGQGGVRPQHF.

This chain's CDR3 is CAIKASGSSDTQYF. The CDR3 bases are TGTGCCATCAAGGCTAGCGGGAGTTCAGATACGCAGTATTTT. The rearrangement joins TRBV10-3 to TRBJ2-3; 10 positions agree with TRBD2. The CDR3 runs to 14 residues. Germline loops: CDR1 ENHRY, CDR2 SYGVKD. V shed 7 bases and J 4 bases; nucleotides not matched to a gene: 5.

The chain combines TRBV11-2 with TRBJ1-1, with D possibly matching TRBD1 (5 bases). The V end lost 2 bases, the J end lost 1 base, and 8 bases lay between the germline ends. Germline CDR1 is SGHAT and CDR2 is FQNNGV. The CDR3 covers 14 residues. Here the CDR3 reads CASSLWQGNTEAFF. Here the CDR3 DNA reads TGTGCCAGCAGCTTATGGCAGGGGAACACTGAAGCTTTCTTT.

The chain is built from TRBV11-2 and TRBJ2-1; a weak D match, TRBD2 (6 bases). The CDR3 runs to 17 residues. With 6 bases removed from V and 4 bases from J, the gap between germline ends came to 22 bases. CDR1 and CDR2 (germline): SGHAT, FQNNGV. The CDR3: CASRRPTGEDYYNEQFF. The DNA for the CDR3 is TGTGCCAGCAGAAGACCCACGGGGGAGGATTATTACAATGAGCAGTTCTTC. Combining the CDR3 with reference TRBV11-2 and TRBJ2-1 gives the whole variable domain EAGVAQSPRYKIIEKRQSVAFWCNPISGHATLYWYQQILGQGPKLLIQFQNNGVVDDSQLPKDRFSAERLKGVDSTLKIQPAKLEDSAVYLCASRRPTGEDYYNEQFFGPGTRLTVL.

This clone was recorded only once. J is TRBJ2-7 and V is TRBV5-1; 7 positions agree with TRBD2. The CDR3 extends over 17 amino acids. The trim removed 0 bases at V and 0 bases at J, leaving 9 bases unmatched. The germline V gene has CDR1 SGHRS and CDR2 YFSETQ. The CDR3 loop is CASSLGIVGGSSYEQYF. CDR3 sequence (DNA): TGCGCCAGCAGCTTGGGGATAGTGGGCGGGAGCTCCTACGAGCAGTACTTC.

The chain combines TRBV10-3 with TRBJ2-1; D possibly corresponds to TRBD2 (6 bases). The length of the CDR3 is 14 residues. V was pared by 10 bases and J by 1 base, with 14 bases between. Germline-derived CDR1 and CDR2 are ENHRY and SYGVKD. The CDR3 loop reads CATGLGGSYNEQFF. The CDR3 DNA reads TGTGCCACGGGATTGGGGGGATCCTACAATGAGCAGTTCTTC.

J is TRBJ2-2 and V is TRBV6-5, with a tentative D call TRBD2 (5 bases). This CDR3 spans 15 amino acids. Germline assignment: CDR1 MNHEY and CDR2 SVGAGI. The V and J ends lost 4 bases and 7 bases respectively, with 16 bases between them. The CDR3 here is CASSSPGYSNGELFF. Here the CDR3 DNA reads TGTGCCAGCAGTTCGCCGGGATATTCGAACGGGGAGCTGTTTTTT.

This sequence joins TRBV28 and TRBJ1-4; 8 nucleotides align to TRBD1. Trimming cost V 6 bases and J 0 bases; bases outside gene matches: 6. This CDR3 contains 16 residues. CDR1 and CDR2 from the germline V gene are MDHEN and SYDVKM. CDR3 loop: CASSRQGWTTNEKLFF. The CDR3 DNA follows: TGTGCCAGCAGCCGACAGGGGTGGACAACTAATGAAAAACTGTTTTTT.

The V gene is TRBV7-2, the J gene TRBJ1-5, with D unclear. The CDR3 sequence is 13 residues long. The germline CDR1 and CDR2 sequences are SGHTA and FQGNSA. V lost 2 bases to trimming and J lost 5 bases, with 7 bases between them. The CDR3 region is CASSLIGDQPQHF. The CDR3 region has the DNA TGTGCCAGCAGCTTAATTGGAGATCAGCCCCAGCATTTT.

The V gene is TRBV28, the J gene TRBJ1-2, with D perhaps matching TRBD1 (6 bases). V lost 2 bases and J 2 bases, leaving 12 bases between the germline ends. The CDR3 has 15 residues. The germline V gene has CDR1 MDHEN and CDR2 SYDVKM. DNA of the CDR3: TGTGCCAGCAGTTTACCGGGACAACTAAACTATGGCTACACCTTC. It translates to CASSLPGQLNYGYTF.

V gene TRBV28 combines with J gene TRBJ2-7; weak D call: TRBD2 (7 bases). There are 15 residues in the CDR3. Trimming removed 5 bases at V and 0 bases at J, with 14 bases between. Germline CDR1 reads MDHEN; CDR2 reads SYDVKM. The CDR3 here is CASSGEGHGSYEQYF. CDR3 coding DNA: TGTGCCAGCAGTGGGGAGGGACACGGCTCCTACGAGCAGTACTTC.

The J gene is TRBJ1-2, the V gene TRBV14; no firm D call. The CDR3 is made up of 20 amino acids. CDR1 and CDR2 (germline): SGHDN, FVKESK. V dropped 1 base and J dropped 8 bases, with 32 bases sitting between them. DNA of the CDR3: TGTGCCAGCAGCCAAGGTCTGGAGGATTCCTTCTCATTGCTTTCAGGCGGCTACACCTTC. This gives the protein CASSQGLEDSFSLLSGGYTF. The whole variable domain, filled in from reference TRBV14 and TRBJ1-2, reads EAGVTQFPSHSVIEKGQTVTLRCDPISGHDNLYWYRRVMGKEIKFLLHFVKESKQDESGMPNNRFLAERTGGTYSTLKVQPAELEDSGVYFCASSQGLEDSFSLLSGGYTFGSGTRLTVV.